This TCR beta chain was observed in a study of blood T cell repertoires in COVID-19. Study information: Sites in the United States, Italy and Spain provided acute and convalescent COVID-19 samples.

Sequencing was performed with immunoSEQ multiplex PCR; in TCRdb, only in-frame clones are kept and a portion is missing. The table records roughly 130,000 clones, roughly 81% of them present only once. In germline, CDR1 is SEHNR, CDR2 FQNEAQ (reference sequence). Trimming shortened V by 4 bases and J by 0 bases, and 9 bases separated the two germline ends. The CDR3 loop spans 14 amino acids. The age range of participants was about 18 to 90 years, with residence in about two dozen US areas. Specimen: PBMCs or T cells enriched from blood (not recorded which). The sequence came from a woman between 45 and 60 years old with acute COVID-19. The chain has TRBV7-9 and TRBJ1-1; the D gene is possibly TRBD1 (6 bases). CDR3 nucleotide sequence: TGTGCCAGCAGCTATGGGACACTGAACACTGAAGCTTTCTTT. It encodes CASSYGTLNTEAFF.